A single sample is the source of the 15 T cell receptor beta chains below, sequenced in a study of PD-1 blockade in classical Hodgkin lymphoma. Time point meaning: cycle 4 day 1 (C4D1), after less than seven weeks of nivolumab. Each patient relapsed following autologous stem cell transplantation, and prior brentuximab vedotin exposure differed. Method: immunoSEQ multiplex PCR; TCRdb's copy keeps in-frame clones and lacks some. Among some 86,000 clones listed, about nine tenths were seen once. The input for sequencing was peripheral blood mononuclear cells (PBMCs), taken before the fourth cycle of nivolumab. Receptors originate from a human donor with classical Hodgkin lymphoma.

The rearrangement links TRBV11-2 to TRBJ1-5; 9 positions agree with TRBD1. Losses at the gene ends were 5 bases for V and 6 bases for J; bases not matched to a gene: 8. Germline V CDR1 and CDR2: SGHAT, FQNNGV. The length of the CDR3 is 15 residues. This CDR3 is CASSPGQGISQPQHF. In DNA, the CDR3 is TGTGCCAGCAGCCCGGGACAGGGAATTTCTCAGCCCCAGCATTTT.

V gene TRBV5-1 combines with J gene TRBJ2-1, with TRBD2 identical over 8 bases. V lost 0 bases, J lost 5 bases, and 4 bases stayed unmatched. CDR1 and CDR2 from the germline V gene are SGHRS and YFSETQ. The CDR3 runs 15 residues. CDR3 sequence reads: CASSLVLAVDNEQFF. The CDR3 coding sequence is TGCGCCAGCAGCTTGGTACTAGCGGTCGACAATGAGCAGTTCTTC. Combining the CDR3 with reference TRBV5-1 and TRBJ2-1 gives the whole variable domain KAGVTQTPRYLIKTRGQQVTLSCSPISGHRSVSWYQQTPGQGLQFLFEYFSETQRNKGNFPGRFSGRQFSNSRSEMNVSTLELGDSALYLCASSLVLAVDNEQFFGPGTRLTVL.

The chain couples TRBV5-1 to TRBJ1-1, with D unclear. V lost 1 base, J lost 0 bases, and 7 bases lay in between. CDR1 is SGHRS, CDR2 YFSETQ, per germline. This CDR3 contains 14 residues. In nucleotides, the CDR3 is TGCGCCAGCAGCTTGATAGGTCTGAACACTGAAGCTTTCTTT. It encodes CASSLIGLNTEAFF.

The chain uses TRBV7-8 and TRBJ2-5; maybe TRBD2 (5 bases). Per the germline V gene, CDR1 is SGHVS and CDR2 is FQNEAQ. V was cut by 5 bases and J by 2 bases, with 12 bases left in between. CDR3 size: 14 residues. CDR3 DNA sequence: TGTGCCAGCAGCACCTCGCGGGCTCAAGAGACCCAGTACTTC. This translates into CASSTSRAQETQYF.

This rearrangement joins TRBV9 to TRBJ2-3, with TRBD1 matching 8 bases. V dropped 4 bases and J dropped 5; count of bases not matched to a gene: 6. Germline V gene data show CDR1 as SGDLS and CDR2 as YYNGEE. The CDR3 contains 14 residues. The CDR3, as DNA: TGTGCCAGCAGCCCATCTGACAGGGGAGATACGCAGTATTTT. Encoded protein: CASSPSDRGDTQYF.

The chain recombines TRBV9 with TRBJ2-7, with no clear D. CDR1 and CDR2 (germline): SGDLS, YYNGEE. V was clipped by 0 bases and J by 0 bases, with 4 bases between them. The CDR3 extends over 13 amino acids. In nucleotides, the CDR3 is TGTGCCAGCAGCGTAGCCGGCTCCTACGAGCAGTACTTC. It is translated as CASSVAGSYEQYF.

CDR3 sequence: CASSLDRSSYEQYF. The CDR3 DNA reads as TGTGCCAGCAGCCTCGACAGGAGTTCCTACGAGCAGTACTTC. The gene calls are TRBV6-5 and TRBJ2-7, with TRBD1 as a possible D gene (6 bases). Trimming shortened V by 6 bases and J by 1 base, and 13 bases separated the two germline ends. Germline CDR1 is MNHEY and CDR2 is SVGAGI. The CDR3 spans 14 residues.

The chain is built from TRBV5-4 and TRBJ1-1; D unclear. The CDR3 has 17 amino acids. V dropped 4 bases and J dropped 5 bases, with 24 bases sitting between them. In germline, CDR1 is SGHNT, CDR2 YYREEE (reference sequence). The chain's CDR3 is CASSPKPLPESGTEAFF. The CDR3 DNA reads as TGTGCCAGCAGCCCAAAGCCCCTGCCGGAAAGTGGGACTGAAGCTTTCTTT. The full variable domain, with the rest looked up from reference TRBV5-4 and TRBJ1-1, is ETGVTQSPTHLIKTRGQQVTLRCSSQSGHNTVSWYQQALGQGPQFIFQYYREEENGRGNFPPRFSGLQFPNYSSELNVNALELDDSALYLCASSPKPLPESGTEAFFGQGTRLTVV.

The CDR3 nucleotides are TGTGCCAGTAGTATTGGCAGCGGGGACTACAATGAGCAGTTCTTC. The encoded protein is CASSIGSGDYNEQFF. The chain combines TRBV19 with TRBJ2-1, with TRBD2 matching over 7 bases. This CDR3 is 15 amino acids long. The V and J ends lost 3 bases and 3 bases, in that order; junction bases with no gene match: 5. Germline CDR1 LNHDA, CDR2 SQIVND (reference sequence).

The chain combines TRBV5-1 with TRBJ1-1; D perhaps matches TRBD1 (5 bases). CDR3 size: 15 residues. V was trimmed by 0 bases and J by 0 bases, leaving 9 bases between them. The germline CDR1 and CDR2 sequences are SGHRS and YFSETQ. CDR3 bases: TGCGCCAGCAGCTTGGAGCAGGGACTGAACACTGAAGCTTTCTTT. Its translation: CASSLEQGLNTEAFF.

The chain uses TRBV15 and TRBJ2-1; no reliable D call. This CDR3 has 11 residues. Trimming removed 4 bases from V and 7 bases from J, with 5 bases in between. Per the germline V gene, CDR1 is LNHNV and CDR2 is YYDKDF (reference sequence). The CDR3 protein is CATSNENEQFF. In DNA form, the CDR3 reads TGTGCCACCAGCAATGAAAATGAGCAGTTCTTC.

The rearrangement uses TRBV5-8 and TRBJ1-1; 9 bases agree with TRBD1. The junction had 8 bases not matched to a gene; V was cut back by 4 bases and J by 4 bases. CDR3 size: 15 residues. Germline V gene sequence: CDR1 SGHTS, CDR2 YDEGEE. The CDR3: CASSRRDRVGTEAFF. CDR3 coding DNA: TGTGCCAGCAGCAGACGGGACAGGGTAGGCACTGAAGCTTTCTTT.

The genes are TRBV19 and TRBJ1-4; no definite D call. The CDR3 is 13 residues long. V was clipped by 5 bases and J by 4 bases, with 8 bases between them. The germline gives CDR1 LNHDA, CDR2 SQIVND (reference sequence). The CDR3: CASSGTDNEKLFF. The DNA for the CDR3 is TGTGCCAGTAGTGGCACAGATAATGAAAAACTGTTTTTT.

The V gene is TRBV5-8, the J gene TRBJ1-5; D unresolved. Trimming stripped 5 bases from V and 0 bases from J, with 15 bases between. The CDR3 is 16 residues long. CDR1 and CDR2 (germline): SGHTS, YDEGEE. CDR3 in DNA: TGTGCCAGCAGTTCCCACGGATTTTATAGCAATCAGCCCCAGCATTTT. Amino acids: CASSSHGFYSNQPQHF.

V is TRBV7-9 and J is TRBJ2-1, with TRBD2 identical over 11 bases. Germline V gives CDR1 SEHNR, CDR2 FQNEAQ (reference sequence). Trimming removed 6 bases from V and 8 bases from J; junction bases left unmatched: 9. The CDR3 totals 15 residues. In nucleotides, the CDR3 is TGTGCCAGCAGTCTAGCGGGGACTAGCGGCGATGAGCAGTTCTTC. Its translation: CASSLAGTSGDEQFF.